This T cell receptor beta chain was documented in a study of beta chain features in type 1 diabetes. Study findings and constraints: Sequencing used cDNA, and cells with high TCR expression could therefore be over-represented. It was among patients, rather than healthy donors, that naive, central memory and Treg TCRB repertoires appeared more similar.

Remarks on this clone: Its matching antigen is unknown.

Of the isolated RNA, all was reverse transcribed, and so the sequenced material was expressed TCRB transcripts. Profiled with immunoSEQ multiplex PCR; TCRdb holds only in-frame clones, not every one. The repertoire holds roughly 170,000 clones, with 10% to 15% as singletons. The material sequenced was central memory CD4+ T cells from blood. This sequence originates from a woman aged 18 to 35 in good health.

The DNA for the CDR3 is TGTGCCAGCAGCTTAGGACAGGGAGAGTTGGGCGAGCAGTACTTC. Translation: CASSLGQGELGEQYF. The chain combines TRBV7-9 with TRBJ2-7, with 7 bases fitting TRBD1. CDR3 length equals 15 residues. V dropped 1 base and J dropped 6; count of bases not matched to a gene: 9. Looked up from germline, CDR1 is SEHNR and CDR2 is FQNEAQ (reference sequence).